A single sample gave rise to the 16 T cell receptor beta chains below, sequenced in a study of identical twins. TCRdb re-called the 5' RACE reads through MiXCR, storing one row per CDR3 protein. The sample contains about 290,000 distinct CDR3 sequences, more than 8% of which appear only once. The same sample was also studied in work on yellow fever vaccine responses in identical twins.

What was sequenced was CD8+ T cells sorted from blood. Receptor source: a woman aged 18-35 years in good health.

J is TRBJ2-7 and V is TRBV27, with D perhaps TRBD1 (5 bases). Germline V gene data show CDR1 as MNHEY and CDR2 as SMNVEV (reference sequence). V was clipped by 9 bases and J by 1 base, with 13 bases between them. The CDR3 is 13 residues long. Written as DNA, the CDR3 is TGTGCCAGTTGGACACGGCTTTCCTACGAGCAGTACTTC. It translates to CASWTRLSYEQYF.

This clonotype showed up many times. The gene calls are TRBV20-1 and TRBJ2-5, with D possibly TRBD1 on 7 matching bases. This CDR3 has 13 amino acids. From germline, CDR1 is DFQATT and CDR2 SNEGSKA (reference sequence). V lost 5 bases to trimming and J lost 5 bases, with 15 bases between them. As DNA, the CDR3 is TGCAGTGCTGACCCAGGGGGGTCGGAGACCCAGTACTTC. Translated: CSADPGGSETQYF.

This clonotype was detected a few times. The chain joins TRBV25-1 to TRBJ2-5; no clear D gene. Trimming pared 1 base from V and 4 bases from J, leaving 10 bases between. This CDR3 comprises 14 residues. Germline V gene lookup returns CDR1 MGHDK and CDR2 SYGVNS. This chain's CDR3 is CASSEFPITETQYF. CDR3 in DNA: TGTGCCAGCAGTGAATTTCCGATAACAGAGACCCAGTACTTC.

In this sample, this clonotype turned up many times. V and J are TRBV7-8 and TRBJ2-3; 10 nucleotides agree with TRBD2. The CDR3 covers 17 residues. The germline CDR1 and CDR2 sequences are SGHVS and FQNEAQ. V lost 1 base, J lost 2 bases, and 6 bases stayed unmatched. CDR3 loop: CASSLEALAGATDTQYF. Here the CDR3 DNA reads TGTGCCAGCAGCTTAGAGGCCCTAGCGGGGGCCACAGATACGCAGTATTTT.

This clonotype was recorded at least ten times. The chain recombines TRBV7-9 with TRBJ2-7, with D tentatively TRBD1 (5 bases). V shed 8 bases and J shed 2 bases, with 13 bases lying between them. The CDR3 totals 13 residues. CDR1 and CDR2 from the germline V gene are SEHNR and FQNEAQ (reference sequence). The CDR3 bases are TGTGCCAGCTCACCACCAGGGACCTACGAGCAGTACTTC. The encoded protein is CASSPPGTYEQYF.

There are a few counts of this clonotype. This chain joins TRBV7-6 and TRBJ2-7, with TRBD1 identical over 10 bases. The CDR3 has 17 amino acids. CDR1 is SGHVS, CDR2 FNYEAQ, per germline. V lost 0 bases, J lost 2 bases, and 7 bases stayed unmatched. CDR3 nucleotide sequence: TGTGCCAGCAGCTTAGCGGTCCTCGGGACAGGGGCCTACGAGCAGTACTTC. Translated, it gives CASSLAVLGTGAYEQYF.

This rearrangement joins TRBV4-2 to TRBJ2-7; maybe TRBD1 (6 bases). The CDR3 is 14 residues long. Germline V CDR1 and CDR2: LGHNA, YNFKEQ. Trimming cost V 1 base and J 2 bases, with 9 bases left between them. As DNA, the CDR3 is TGTGCCAGCAGCCAAGTGGGGACAACCTACGAGCAGTACTTC. Translation: CASSQVGTTYEQYF.

This clonotype has ten or more counts. This sequence joins TRBV20-1 and TRBJ2-1, with 14 positions matching TRBD2. Germline assignment: CDR1 DFQATT and CDR2 SNEGSKA (reference sequence). The V segment lost 7 bases and the J segment 5 bases; nucleotides outside the gene matches: 7. The CDR3 consists of 15 residues. For the CDR3, the DNA is TGCAGTGGGAGACTAGCGGGAGGGCCTCACAATGAGCAGTTCTTC. Protein sequence: CSGRLAGGPHNEQFF.

This clonotype was observed at least ten times. This rearrangement joins TRBV27 to TRBJ2-1; 12 positions agree with TRBD2. Trimming at V came to 5 bases and at J to 8 bases, leaving 7 bases not matched to a gene. The CDR3 runs to 15 residues. Per the germline V gene, CDR1 is MNHEY and CDR2 is SMNVEV (reference sequence). The CDR3 DNA follows: TGTGCCAGCAGTCACACTAGCGGGAGGTTGGATGAGCAGTTCTTC. Translated, it gives CASSHTSGRLDEQFF.

This clonotype was seen many times. V is TRBV6-2 or TRBV6-3 and J is TRBJ2-1, with a tentative D call TRBD1 (5 bases). The germline V and J ends were trimmed by 8 bases and 0 bases, with 20 bases remaining between them. Germline CDR1 and CDR2: MNHEY and SVGEGT. The CDR3 length is 17 residues. For the CDR3, the DNA is TGTGCCAGCCGGGTGGGAACAGGCCTGAGCTCCTACAATGAGCAGTTCTTC. It translates to CASRVGTGLSSYNEQFF.

The rearrangement joins TRBV12-3 or TRBV12-4 to TRBJ1-1, with D perhaps TRBD1 (6 bases). This CDR3 region has 15 residues. Trimming removed 6 bases at V and 5 bases at J, with 19 bases between. CDR3 region: CASSPYQRGETEAFF. The DNA for the CDR3 is TGTGCCAGCAGCCCATATCAAAGGGGGGAGACTGAAGCTTTCTTT.

This clonotype was seen more than once but under ten times. J is TRBJ2-7 and V is TRBV7-9; D is unresolved. This CDR3 comprises 13 residues. Germline V gives CDR1 SEHNR, CDR2 FQNEAQ (reference sequence). V was pared by 5 bases and J by 2 bases, with 10 bases between. CDR3 residues: CASSPRATYEQYF. The CDR3 DNA follows: TGTGCCAGCAGCCCCCGGGCGACCTACGAGCAGTACTTC. The variable domain in full, with the rest retrieved from reference TRBV7-9 and TRBJ2-7, is DTGVSQNPRHKITKRGQNVTFRCDPISEHNRLYWYRQTLGQGPEFLTYFQNEAQLEKSRLLSDRFSAERPKGSFSTLEIQRTEQGDSAMYLCASSPRATYEQYFGPGTRLTVT.

This clonotype was detected many times. The rearrangement links TRBV6-5 to TRBJ1-1; TRBD1 matches at 7 bases. V gave up 0 bases and J gave up 4 bases; unmatched junction bases: 2. Germline lookup yields CDR1 MNHEY and CDR2 SVGAGI. CDR3 length: 14 residues. In DNA form, the CDR3 reads TGTGCCAGCAGTTACTCGGACAGGAGCACTGAAGCTTTCTTT. Residues: CASSYSDRSTEAFF.

This clonotype was counted at least ten times. The J gene is TRBJ1-4, the V gene TRBV12-3 or TRBV12-4; 7 nucleotides agree with TRBD1. V shed 6 bases and J 5 bases; nucleotides not matched to a gene: 6. This CDR3 has 14 amino acids. The DNA for the CDR3 is TGTGCCAGCAGGGACAGGACCAAGAATGAAAAACTGTTTTTT. It translates to CASRDRTKNEKLFF.

The sample holds a few counts of this clonotype. The chain is built from TRBV3-1 and TRBJ1-2, with a weak D call TRBD1 (5 bases). The length of the CDR3 is 15 residues. V lost 0 bases to trimming and J lost 6 bases, with 14 bases between them. Looked up from germline, CDR1 is LGHDT and CDR2 is YNNKEL (reference sequence). The CDR3, as DNA: TGTGCCAGCAGCCAAGATTCAGCAGGGAGAAATGGCTACACCTTC. Translation gives CASSQDSAGRNGYTF.

This clonotype was seen ten or more times. The chain links TRBV2 to TRBJ1-4; D gene uncertain. The germline V gene encodes CDR1 SNHLY and CDR2 FYNNEI. The CDR3 extends over 18 amino acids. Deletions cut 0 bases from V and 4 bases from J, with 18 bases between. The chain's CDR3 is CASSEAMSSYRINEKLFF. The CDR3, as DNA: TGTGCCAGCAGTGAAGCGATGTCCTCCTATCGAATTAATGAAAAACTGTTTTTT.